Below, 8 T cell receptor beta chains from the same sample are listed, as sequenced in a study of blood T cell repertoires in COVID-19. Produced via immunoSEQ multiplex PCR; TCRdb's table is partial and in-frame only. The table includes tens of thousands of clones, about four fifths detected once. The sample consisted of peripheral blood. These receptors all stem from a man aged 25-40 years with COVID-19, enrolled during active disease.

The chain carries TRBV6-5 and TRBJ2-3, with 8 bases aligning to TRBD1. The CDR3 length is 14 residues. Looked up from germline, CDR1 is MNHEY and CDR2 is SVGAGI. V was clipped by 5 bases and J by 4 bases; unmatched bases: 5. The CDR3 region is CASSTDRVSDTQYF. The CDR3, as DNA: TGTGCCAGCAGTACGGACAGGGTATCAGATACGCAGTATTTT.

The chain joins TRBV11-3 to TRBJ2-7, with 8 bases lining up with TRBD1. Germline CDR1 reads SGHNT; CDR2 reads YENEEA. V was pared by 0 bases and J by 6 bases, with 34 bases of the junction left unmatched. This CDR3 has 24 amino acids. DNA of the CDR3: TGTGCCAGCAGCTTAGATTACGGGGCGTACCCCGGACAGGGTATTTTTTTTTCTCCTTCCGAGCAGTACTTC. Residues: CASSLDYGAYPGQGIFFSPSEQYF.

The table lists this clone with many counts. This chain joins TRBV5-5 and TRBJ2-7, with TRBD2 matching 9 bases. The trim removed 0 bases at V and 6 bases at J, leaving 10 bases unmatched. The CDR3 totals 16 residues. Germline V gene sequence: CDR1 SGHKS, CDR2 YYEKEE (reference sequence). The CDR3 region has the DNA TGTGCCAGCAGCTTGGAAGGTAGCGGGAGAATCCGCGAGCAGTACTTC. Translation gives CASSLEGSGRIREQYF.

The chain uses TRBV28 and TRBJ2-7; 8 bases match TRBD1. V dropped 3 bases and J dropped 0; count of bases not matched to a gene: 7. Germline V gives CDR1 MDHEN, CDR2 SYDVKM. The length of the CDR3 is 16 residues. The CDR3 reads CASSFSPGQDSYEQYF. As DNA, the CDR3 is TGTGCCAGCAGTTTTAGTCCGGGACAGGACTCCTACGAGCAGTACTTC.

The table lists this clone with a few counts. This rearrangement joins TRBV7-2 to TRBJ2-7, with a tentative D call TRBD1 (5 bases). This CDR3 comprises 12 residues. Germline V gene data show CDR1 as SGHTA and CDR2 as FQGNSA. The V end was cut by 5 bases, the J end by 4 bases, with 9 bases between. CDR3 nucleotide sequence: TGTGCCAGCAGCCCGGACACGTACGAGCAGTACTTC. Its translation is CASSPDTYEQYF.

This rearrangement joins TRBV28 to TRBJ2-6; 10 bases align to TRBD1. The V gene's germline CDR1 is MDHEN and CDR2 SYDVKM. Trimming cost V 7 bases and J 3 bases; bases outside gene matches: 9. There are 17 residues in the CDR3. CDR3 DNA sequence: TGTGCCAGCAACTACCCGACAGGGGGCAGTGGGGCCAACGTCCTGACTTTC. As protein: CASNYPTGGSGANVLTF.

The V call is TRBV4-2, the J call TRBJ2-3, with 7 bases lining up with TRBD2. V was clipped by 1 base and J by 0 bases; unmatched bases: 1. The CDR3 covers 15 residues. CDR1 is LGHNA, CDR2 YNFKEQ, per germline. CDR3 loop: CASSQGGGSTDTQYF. The CDR3 DNA is TGTGCCAGCAGCCAAGGCGGGGGAAGCACAGATACGCAGTATTTT.

This clone was counted a few times. The gene calls are TRBV7-2 and TRBJ2-1; D uncertain. CDR1 SGHTA and CDR2 FQGNSA come from the germline V gene. This CDR3 has 14 amino acids. V gave up 5 bases and J gave up 0 bases, with 8 bases separating them. The CDR3 nucleotides are TGTGCCAGCAGCCTTGGCCTCTCCTACAATGAGCAGTTCTTC. This sequence encodes CASSLGLSYNEQFF.